This TCR beta chain was sequenced during a study of OX40 agonist ivuxolimab in advanced cancers. For the study in its entirety: Ivuxolimab was an agonistic, fully human IgG2 monoclonal antibody directed against OX40 (CD134), a costimulatory receptor. Among the roughly 54 dose-escalation patients, about 20 had hepatocellular carcinoma, roughly 15 melanoma, 9 renal cell carcinoma and 9 head and neck cancer. Partial responses occurred in three dose-escalation patients: two with cutaneous melanoma and one with hepatocellular carcinoma. The dose-escalation cohort was almost 85% male with a mean age of about 54 years, ranging from roughly 20 to 80. Intravenous ivuxolimab was administered to patients every 2 weeks at six dose levels: 0.01, 0.1, 0.3, 1.5, 3 and 10 mg/kg. The paper covers the monotherapy dose-escalation part of the phase I ivuxolimab trial, which included N ≈ 57 patients. Patients were allowed to have had prior anti-PD-1, anti-PD-L1 or anti-CTLA-4 therapy, and around 40% of the dose-escalation patients had previously received checkpoint inhibitors. The purpose of peripheral TCRbeta sequencing was to test whether ivuxolimab changed TCR sequence diversity and led to clonal T-cell expansion. Findings and caveats that apply to the study as a whole: The antigen specificity of the peripheral T cells that underwent clonal expansion was not determined. On average, CD8+ T cells showed more expanded clones than CD4+ T cells after ivuxolimab. At doses from 0.1 to 3.0 mg/kg, clonal expansion was seen in both CD4+ and CD8+ blood T cells between baseline and week 6. Partial responders in the 0.1-3.0 mg/kg groups had among the lowest normalized peripheral clonal expansion, especially among CD8+ T cells. Low levels of normalized T-cell clonal expansion were also seen in some nonresponding patients.

For sequencing of the TCRbeta CDR3 region, genomic DNA was extracted from the sorted cells. The immunoSEQ Assay was used to sequence the TCRbeta CDR3 regions. TCRdb re-hosts the immuneACCESS table, in-frame sequences only. Its copies lack some clones; in the studies checked, an unresolved V gene accounts for under half of them, and the cause for the rest is not known. This sample has about 32,000 clones in its table, and roughly 84% of those were observed once. Together, the top ten hold about 20% of the sample. This clone was observed a few times. The antigen it binds to is not known. Per-base quality was not reported, and no clone a single base away is much larger than it. The trial excluded patients who had a history of autoimmune disease or who were on systemic immunosuppression. In every dose cohort, peripheral blood was drawn for TCR sequencing at baseline, cycle 4 day 1, and cycle 7 day 1. Samples were obtained from an open-label, multicenter, first-in-human phase I dose-escalation trial of ivuxolimab. Adults with locally advanced or metastatic melanoma, renal cell, hepatocellular, or head and neck squamous cell carcinoma were enrolled in the trial. Before TCR sequencing, CD4+ T cells and CD8+ T cells from peripheral blood were sorted into separate populations.

This TCR was sampled from an adult with an advanced solid tumor such as melanoma, head and neck, liver or kidney cancer. Here the sequenced sample was CD4+ or CD8+ T cells sorted from blood, taken in a trial of the OX40 agonist ivuxolimab.

The sequenced DNA: TGTGCCAGCAGCTTATTAGGGGGCAGTGGCCAGCCCCAGCATTTT. Its product reads: CASSLLGGSGQPQHF. The V and J segments used are TRBV7-3 and TRBJ1-5, and TRBD1 matches 7 of the central bases. Ends trimmed: V by 2 bases, J by 7 bases; bases unmatched to a gene: 8. Its CDR3 holds 15 amino acids, cysteine through phenylalanine. CDR3 DNA only is kept here, 45 bases in frame from base 1. In the germline V gene, CDR1 corresponds to SGHTA and CDR2 to FQGTGA.